Listed here are 11 T cell receptor beta chains from one sample, sequenced in a study of T cells in Graves' hyperthyroidism and ophthalmopathy (dated by TCRdb to between 2018 and 2020). Library preparation was by multiplex PCR. Data came from an Illumina HiSeq 2000. The TCR beta CDR3 regions were amplified from RNA transcripts. For the first round of RT-PCR on the TCR CDR3, the HTBI primer set was used together with the Qiagen OneStep RT-PCR kit. TCRdb took the public reads, trimmed them with fastp at Q25, ran MiXCR for clone calling and kept in-frame beta chains. Identical CDR3 proteins give one entry, which carries the most common genes and DNA. Present in this sample are about 360,000 distinct CDR3 sequences, approximately 13% of which were seen just once. The ten largest make up 9.2% of the sample. The sample comprised blood. Receptor source: a woman in her late teens or twenties with Graves' hyperthyroidism.

Concerning this clonotype itself: One end of the junction varies from germline; a read error may be responsible. The chain uses TRBV12-3 or TRBV12-4 and TRBJ2-3, with 7 bases that match TRBD1. There are 15 residues in the CDR3. The CDR3 bases are TGTGTCAGCAGCCGAGGGGGCGCCGGGGCAGATACGCAGTATTTT. This codes for CVSSRGGAGADTQYF.

The chain has TRBV4-2 and TRBJ2-1; 9 bases are shared with TRBD2. Germline V gene lookup returns CDR1 LGHNA and CDR2 YNFKEQ. The CDR3 length is 19 residues. J lost 6 bases, V lost 0 bases, and 15 bases had no gene match. The CDR3 nucleotides read TGTGCCAGCAGCCAAGATCCAAGGGGTGTAGCGGGGGTCGGCAATGAGCAGTTCTTC. This translates into CASSQDPRGVAGVGNEQFF.

This clonotype was seen many times. The gene calls are TRBV28 and TRBJ2-7, with TRBD1 matching 12 bases. The V gene's germline CDR1 is MDHEN and CDR2 SYDVKM. V was clipped by 4 bases and J by 1 base; unmatched bases: 11. This CDR3 region has 18 residues. CDR3 loop: CASSSGTGGHRGSYEQYF. CDR3 bases: TGTGCCAGCAGTTCCGGGACAGGGGGCCACCGGGGGTCCTACGAGCAGTACTTC.

This clonotype was counted at least ten times. The chain has TRBV5-8 and TRBJ1-1, with no clear D. The CDR3 has 12 amino acids. Per germline, CDR1 SGHTS and CDR2 YDEGEE. Trimming cost V 4 bases and J 11 bases, with 15 bases left between them. The CDR3 DNA reads TGTGCCAGCAGCCCCGCTTTGGGTACGGCTTTCTTT. It yields the protein CASSPALGTAFF.

Many counts were recorded for this clonotype. The rearrangement joins TRBV10-3 to TRBJ2-7, with 10 bases aligning to TRBD2. The CDR3 extends over 14 amino acids. V lost 9 bases, J lost 2 bases, and 7 bases stayed unmatched. Germline V gene data show CDR1 as ENHRY and CDR2 as SYGVKD. CDR3 residues: CAMGGAGGPYEQYF. As DNA, the CDR3 is TGTGCCATGGGGGGAGCGGGGGGGCCCTACGAGCAGTACTTC.

In its sample, this clonotype was seen many times. CDR3 DNA: TGTGCCAGCAGCGTATTGGCCGGGGCGACTAGTCTCACCGGGGAGCTGTTTTTT. Its translation: CASSVLAGATSLTGELFF. The rearrangement uses TRBV9 and TRBJ2-2, with a possible D match to TRBD2 (6 bases). V was cut by 1 base and J by 4 bases, with 20 bases left in between. CDR1 and CDR2 (germline): SGDLS, YYNGEE. The CDR3 runs to 18 residues.

The chain uses TRBV6-1 and TRBJ1-6, with 7 bases lining up with TRBD1. Germline CDR1 reads MNHNS; CDR2 reads SASEGT. J lost 8 bases, V lost 7 bases, and 11 bases had no gene match. The CDR3 length is 15 residues. CDR3 coding DNA: TGTGCCAGCAATCTTCAGGGGGGCGCGGATTCACCCCTCCACTTT. Translated, it gives CASNLQGGADSPLHF.

The V gene is TRBV3-1, the J gene TRBJ2-1; 11 nucleotides agree with TRBD2. Germline V gene lookup returns CDR1 LGHDT and CDR2 YNNKEL (reference sequence). This CDR3 region has 15 residues. V lost 4 bases and J lost 2; bases outside the gene matches: 1. The CDR3 here is CASSRLAGTYNEQFF. CDR3 DNA sequence: TGTGCCAGCAGCCGACTAGCGGGGACCTACAATGAGCAGTTCTTC.

This clonotype has ten or more counts. The rearrangement joins TRBV29-1 to TRBJ2-5; 10 bases are a match to TRBD2. Trimming took 3 bases from V and 5 from J; bases not matched to a gene: 12. Germline V lookup: CDR1 SQVTM, CDR2 ANQGSEA. The CDR3 runs 16 residues. Here the CDR3 reads CSVEIGSGREMETQYF. The CDR3 DNA reads TGCAGCGTTGAGATAGGCAGCGGGAGGGAGATGGAGACCCAGTACTTC.

This chain links TRBV20-1 with TRBJ2-1, with D tentatively TRBD1 or TRBD2 (5 bases each). Trimming took 6 bases from V and 2 from J, leaving 11 bases between them. This CDR3 is 13 amino acids long. Germline-derived CDR1 and CDR2 are DFQATT and SNEGSKA (reference sequence). CDR3 nucleotides: TGCAGTGCGGGACCGTCGACCTACAATGAGCAGTTCTTC. This gives the protein CSAGPSTYNEQFF.

This clonotype was seen a handful of times. The chain couples TRBV14 to TRBJ1-1, with TRBD1 matching over 7 bases. Trimming removed 1 base from V and 5 bases from J; junction bases left unmatched: 4. Germline-derived CDR1 and CDR2 are SGHDN and FVKESK. CDR3 size: 14 residues. Here the CDR3 reads CASSQVGGLTEAFF. For the CDR3, the DNA is TGTGCCAGCAGCCAAGTAGGGGGCTTGACTGAAGCTTTCTTT.